This T cell receptor (beta chain) was retrieved from a study of blood T cells in healthy people across ages. A second roughly 6 to 11 cycle PCR used barcoded and J-beta primers. Each CDR3 protein is one row after TCRdb ran MiXCR on the 5' RACE reads. The table has under 800,000 distinct CDR3 sequences, over 20% seen once. A remark on this clonotype: The antigen is not known.

General study points: Considered underestimates were the diversity estimates obtained from one million T cells. Long-lived donors carried more naive CD4+ cells and greater diversity than aged donors. Observed TCR beta diversity per million T cells went down as age went up. This fall followed a roughly linear course with age.

This clonotype was obtained from a man aged 70 or older in good health. The sequenced sample was blood.

CDR3: CSAREVGNTEAFF. Here the CDR3 DNA reads TGCAGTGCTAGAGAGGTGGGGAACACTGAAGCTTTCTTT. The chain links TRBV20-1 to TRBJ1-1; no firm D call. Trimming removed 0 bases from V and 1 base from J, with 6 bases in between. There are 13 residues in the CDR3. Per germline, CDR1 DFQATT and CDR2 SNEGSKA (reference sequence).